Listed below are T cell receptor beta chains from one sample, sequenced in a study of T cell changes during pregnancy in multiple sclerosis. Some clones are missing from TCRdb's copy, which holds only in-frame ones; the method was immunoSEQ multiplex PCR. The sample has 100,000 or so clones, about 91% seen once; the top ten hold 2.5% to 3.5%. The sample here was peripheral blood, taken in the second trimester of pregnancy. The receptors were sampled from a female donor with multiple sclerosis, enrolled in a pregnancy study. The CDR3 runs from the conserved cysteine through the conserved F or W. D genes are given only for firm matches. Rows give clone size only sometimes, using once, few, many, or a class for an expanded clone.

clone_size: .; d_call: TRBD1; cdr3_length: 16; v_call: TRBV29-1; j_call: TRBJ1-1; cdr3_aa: CSVEVWPGGRNTEAFF; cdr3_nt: TGCAGCGTTGAGGTTTGGCCAGGGGGCCGTAACACTGAAGCTTTCTTT
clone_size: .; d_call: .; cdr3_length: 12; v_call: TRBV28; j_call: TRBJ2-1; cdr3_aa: CASSRDKHEQFF; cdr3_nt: TGTGCCAGCAGTCGCGACAAGCATGAGCAGTTCTTC
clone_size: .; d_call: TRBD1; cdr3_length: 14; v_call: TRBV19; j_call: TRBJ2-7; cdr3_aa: CASSMTGNSYEQYF; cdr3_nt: TGTGCCAGTAGTATGACAGGGAACTCCTACGAGCAGTACTTC
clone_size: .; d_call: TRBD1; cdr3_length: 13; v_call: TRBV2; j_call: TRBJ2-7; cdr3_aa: CASSYGQGGEQYF; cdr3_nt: TGTGCCAGCAGCTATGGACAGGGAGGCGAGCAGTACTTC
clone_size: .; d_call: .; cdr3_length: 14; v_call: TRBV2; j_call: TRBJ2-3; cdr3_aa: CATTSRASTDTQYF; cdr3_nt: TGTGCCACCACTAGCAGAGCTAGCACAGATACGCAGTATTTT
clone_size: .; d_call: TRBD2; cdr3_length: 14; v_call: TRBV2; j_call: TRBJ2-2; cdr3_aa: CASKRGRNTGELFF; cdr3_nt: TGTGCCAGCAAGCGGGGCCGGAACACCGGGGAGCTGTTTTTT
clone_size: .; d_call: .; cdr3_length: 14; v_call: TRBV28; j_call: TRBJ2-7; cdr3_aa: CASTEAGPFYEQYF; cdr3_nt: TGTGCCAGCACCGAGGCGGGCCCCTTCTACGAGCAGTACTTC
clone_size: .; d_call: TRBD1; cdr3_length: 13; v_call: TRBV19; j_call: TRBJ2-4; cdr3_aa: CASSRGNRNIQYF; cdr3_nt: TGTGCCAGTAGCAGGGGGAACCGGAACATTCAGTACTTC
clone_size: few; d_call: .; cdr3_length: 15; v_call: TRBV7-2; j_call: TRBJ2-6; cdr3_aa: CASSFEGSGANVLTF; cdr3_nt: TGTGCCAGCAGCTTCGAGGGATCTGGGGCCAACGTCCTGACTTTC
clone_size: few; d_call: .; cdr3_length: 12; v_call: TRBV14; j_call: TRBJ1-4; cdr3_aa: CASSQDHRKLFF; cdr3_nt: TGTGCCAGCAGCCAAGATCATAGAAAACTGTTTTTT
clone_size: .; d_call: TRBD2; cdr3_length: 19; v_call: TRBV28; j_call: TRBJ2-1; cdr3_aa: CASTGRIAGPRGSYNEQFF; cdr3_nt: TGTGCCAGCACGGGGAGGATAGCGGGACCCAGAGGCTCCTACAATGAGCAGTTCTTC
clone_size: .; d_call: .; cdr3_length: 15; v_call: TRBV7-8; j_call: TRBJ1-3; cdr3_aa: CASSLVAGSGNTIYF; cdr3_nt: TGTGCCAGCAGCTTAGTGGCAGGCTCTGGAAACACCATATATTTT
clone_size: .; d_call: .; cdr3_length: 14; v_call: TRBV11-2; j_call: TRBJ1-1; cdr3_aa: CASSLPGWNTEAFF; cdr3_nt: TGTGCCAGCAGCTTACCGGGATGGAACACTGAAGCTTTCTTT
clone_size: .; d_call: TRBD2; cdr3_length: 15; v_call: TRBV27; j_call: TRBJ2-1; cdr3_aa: CASSLSGSSYNEQFF; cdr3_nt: TGTGCCAGCAGTTTAAGCGGGAGCTCCTACAATGAGCAGTTCTTC
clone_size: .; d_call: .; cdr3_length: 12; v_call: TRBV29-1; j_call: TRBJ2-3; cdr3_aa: CSVARGTDTQYF; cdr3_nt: TGCAGCGTTGCCAGGGGCACAGATACGCAGTATTTT
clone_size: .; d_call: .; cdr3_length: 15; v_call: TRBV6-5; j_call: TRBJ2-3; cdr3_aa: CASSYSGGGPDTQYF; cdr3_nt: TGTGCCAGCAGTTACAGTGGTGGAGGACCGGATACGCAGTATTTT
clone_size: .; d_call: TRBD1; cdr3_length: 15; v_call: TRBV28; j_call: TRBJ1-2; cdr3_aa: CASSFHGQGFGGYTF; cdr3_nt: TGTGCCAGCAGTTTTCACGGACAGGGCTTTGGTGGCTACACCTTC
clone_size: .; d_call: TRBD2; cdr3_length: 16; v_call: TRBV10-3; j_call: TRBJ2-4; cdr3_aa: CAISELALPGRDIQYF; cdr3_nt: TGTGCCATCAGTGAGTTGGCCCTCCCCGGGAGGGACATTCAGTACTTC
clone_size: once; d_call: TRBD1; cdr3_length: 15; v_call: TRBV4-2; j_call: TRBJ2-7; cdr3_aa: CASSQETGGGYEQYF; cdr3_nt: TGTGCCAGCAGCCAAGAGACAGGGGGAGGGTACGAGCAGTACTTC
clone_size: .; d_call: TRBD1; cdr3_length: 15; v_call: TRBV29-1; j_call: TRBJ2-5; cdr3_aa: CSAHPTGGIGETQYF; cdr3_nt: TGCAGCGCCCACCCTACAGGGGGAATCGGAGAGACCCAGTACTTC
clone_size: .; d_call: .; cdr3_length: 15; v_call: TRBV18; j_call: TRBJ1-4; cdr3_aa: CASSPLGAGNEKLFF; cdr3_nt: TGTGCCAGCTCACCACTGGGGGCTGGTAATGAAAAACTGTTTTTT
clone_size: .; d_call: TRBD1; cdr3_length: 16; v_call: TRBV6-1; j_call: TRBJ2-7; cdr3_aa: CASSEASERGLYEQYF; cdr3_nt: TGTGCCAGCAGTGAAGCCTCGGAGAGGGGGCTCTACGAGCAGTACTTC
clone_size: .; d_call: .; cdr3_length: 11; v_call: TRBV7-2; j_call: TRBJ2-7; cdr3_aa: CASSSANQQYF; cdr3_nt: TGTGCCAGCAGCTCTGCGAATCAGCAGTACTTC
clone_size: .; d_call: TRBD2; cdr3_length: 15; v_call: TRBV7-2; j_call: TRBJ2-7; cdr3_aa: CASSLSGGATYEQYF; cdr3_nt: TGTGCCAGCAGTCTAAGCGGGGGGGCCACCTACGAGCAGTACTTC
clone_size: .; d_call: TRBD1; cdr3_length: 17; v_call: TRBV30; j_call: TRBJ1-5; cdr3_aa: CACPTNTGECSNQPQHF; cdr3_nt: TGTGCCTGCCCAACTAACACAGGGGAATGTAGCAATCAGCCCCAGCATTTT
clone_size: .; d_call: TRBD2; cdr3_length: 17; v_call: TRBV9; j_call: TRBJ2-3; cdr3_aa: CASSLSGLAGVRDTQYF; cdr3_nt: TGTGCCAGCAGCTTATCGGGACTAGCGGGAGTTCGAGATACGCAGTATTTT
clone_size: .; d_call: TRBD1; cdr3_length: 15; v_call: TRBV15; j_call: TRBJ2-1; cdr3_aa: CATSKTGEIRSEQFF; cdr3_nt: TGTGCCACCAGCAAAACAGGGGAGATCAGGAGTGAGCAGTTCTTC
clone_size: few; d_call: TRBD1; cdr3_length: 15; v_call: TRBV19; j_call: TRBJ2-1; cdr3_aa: CASSNPGQLYNEQFF; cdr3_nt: TGTGCCAGTAGTAACCCGGGACAGCTCTACAATGAGCAGTTCTTC
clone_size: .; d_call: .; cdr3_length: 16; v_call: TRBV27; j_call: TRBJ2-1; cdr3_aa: CASSLSEGLWGNEQFF; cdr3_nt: TGTGCCAGCAGTTTATCGGAGGGCCTCTGGGGCAATGAGCAGTTCTTC
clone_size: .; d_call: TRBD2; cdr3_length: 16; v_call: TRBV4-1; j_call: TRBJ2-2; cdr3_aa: CASSQEMAGVTGELFF; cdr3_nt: TGCGCCAGCAGCCAAGAGATGGCGGGAGTTACCGGGGAGCTGTTTTTT
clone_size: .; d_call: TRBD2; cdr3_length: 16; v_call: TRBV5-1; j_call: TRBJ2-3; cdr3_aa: CASSSGLAGAGDTQYF; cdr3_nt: TGCGCCAGCAGCTCTGGACTAGCGGGAGCCGGAGATACGCAGTATTTT